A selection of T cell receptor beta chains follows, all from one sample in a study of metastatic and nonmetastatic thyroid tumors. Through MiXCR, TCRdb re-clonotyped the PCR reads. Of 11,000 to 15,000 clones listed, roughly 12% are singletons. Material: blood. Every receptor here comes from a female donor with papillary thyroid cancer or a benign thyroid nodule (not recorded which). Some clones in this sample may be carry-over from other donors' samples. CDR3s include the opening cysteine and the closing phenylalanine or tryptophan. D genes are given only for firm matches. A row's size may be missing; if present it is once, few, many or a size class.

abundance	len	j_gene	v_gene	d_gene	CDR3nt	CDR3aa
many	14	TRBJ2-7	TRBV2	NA	TGTGCCAGCCGAAGGGGTAGGGGGAAAAACGAGCAGTACTTC	CASRRGRGKNEQYF
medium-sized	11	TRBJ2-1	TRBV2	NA	TGTGCCAGCAGTGGGGCTGTTGAGCAGTTCTTC	CASSGAVEQFF
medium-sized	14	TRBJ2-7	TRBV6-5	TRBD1	TGTGCCAGCAGTTACTCGGACAGGGGTCACGAGCAGTACTTC	CASSYSDRGHEQYF
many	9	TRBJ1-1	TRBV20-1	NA	TGCAGTGCTAGGTCTGAAGCTTTCTTT	CSARSEAFF
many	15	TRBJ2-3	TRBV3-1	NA	TGTGCCAGCAGCCGGACAGACCAACCCATAGATACGCAGTATTTT	CASSRTDQPIDTQYF
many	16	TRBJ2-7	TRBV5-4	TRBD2	TGTGCCAGCAGCTCCTGGACTAGCGGGTACTCCTACGAGCAGTACTTC	CASSSWTSGYSYEQYF
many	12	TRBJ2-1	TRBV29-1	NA	TGCAGCGTTGGAGGACAGACCAATGAGCAGTTCTTC	CSVGGQTNEQFF
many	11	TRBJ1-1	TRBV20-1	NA	TGCAGTGCAGGACACAACACTGAAGCTTTCTTT	CSAGHNTEAFF
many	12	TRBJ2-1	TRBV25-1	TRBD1	TGTGCCAGCGGACAGGGCCGCAATGAGCAGTTCTTC	CASGQGRNEQFF
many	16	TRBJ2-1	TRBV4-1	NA	TGCGCCAGCAGCCATATGCCCGGGACGGATTCAGGAGAGCAGTTCTTC	CASSHMPGTDSGEQFF
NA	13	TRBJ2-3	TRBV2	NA	TGTGCCAGCATTTGGTCTAGATCAGATACGCAGTATTTT	CASIWSRSDTQYF
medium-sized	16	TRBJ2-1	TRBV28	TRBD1	TGTGCCAGCAGAGTAACGGGACAGGGCTCCTACAATGAGCAGTTCTTC	CASRVTGQGSYNEQFF
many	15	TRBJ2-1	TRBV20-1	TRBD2	TGCAGTGCTAGAGATCAACTAGCGGGGAGGAATGAGCAGTTCTTC	CSARDQLAGRNEQFF
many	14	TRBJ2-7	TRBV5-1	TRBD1	TGCGCCAGCAGCCTCGGGACAGTCTCCTACGAGCAGTACTTC	CASSLGTVSYEQYF
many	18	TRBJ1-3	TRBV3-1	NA	TGTGCCAGCAGCCAAGGACATAGTTTTGGAAACTCTGGAAACACCATATATTTT	CASSQGHSFGNSGNTIYF
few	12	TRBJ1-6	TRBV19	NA	TGTGCCAGTAGTACGGGCAATTCACCCCTCCACTTT	CASSTGNSPLHF
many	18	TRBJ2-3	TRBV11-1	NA	TGTGCCAGCAGCTTAGTTCGGTCTTCAGGGATTAGCACAGATACGCAGTATTTT	CASSLVRSSGISTDTQYF
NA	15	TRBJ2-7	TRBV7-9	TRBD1	TGTGCCAGCAGAACATTGGACAGGGGGCAAGTCGAGCAGTACTTC	CASRTLDRGQVEQYF
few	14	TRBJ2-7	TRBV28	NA	TGTGCCAGCAGTTCCTCGGACAGATTCCACGAGCAGTACTTC	CASSSSDRFHEQYF
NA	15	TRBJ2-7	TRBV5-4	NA	TGTGCCAGCAGCTTGGGGAGGGTAAACTCCTACGAGCAGTACTTC	CASSLGRVNSYEQYF
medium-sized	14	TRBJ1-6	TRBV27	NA	TGTGCCAGCAGCCCAAAGGCCTATAATTCACCCCTCCACTTT	CASSPKAYNSPLHF
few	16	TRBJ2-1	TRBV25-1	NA	TGCGCCAGCAGTCAATATGCGGGGTCCTCCTACAATGAGCAGTTCTTC	CASSQYAGSSYNEQFF
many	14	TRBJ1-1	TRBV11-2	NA	TGTGCCAGCAGCTTAGTTCAGGGGAGCACTGAAGCTTTCTTT	CASSLVQGSTEAFF
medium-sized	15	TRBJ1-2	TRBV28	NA	TGTGCCAGCAGTCAATTGAGATGGCCTAACTATGGCTACACCTTC	CASSQLRWPNYGYTF
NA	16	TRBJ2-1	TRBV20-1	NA	TGCAGTGCTAGAGAAGGCGGGGATCCTGTTTGGAATGAGCAGTTCTTT	CSAREGGDPVWNEQFF
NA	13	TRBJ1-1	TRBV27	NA	TGTGCCAGCAGCTCAGTTATGAACACTGAAGCTTTCTTT	CASSSVMNTEAFF
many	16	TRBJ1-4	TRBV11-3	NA	TGTGCCAGCAGCTTAGGAGGGCGCGGGGTGAATGAAAAACTGTTTTTT	CASSLGGRGVNEKLFF
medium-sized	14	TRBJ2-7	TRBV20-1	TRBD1	TGCAGTGCTCGTCCGGGACAGGCCTCCTACGAGCAGTACTTC	CSARPGQASYEQYF
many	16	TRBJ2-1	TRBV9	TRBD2	TGTGCCAGCAGCGTGACTAGCGGGGGACTATACAATGAGCAGTTCTTC	CASSVTSGGLYNEQFF
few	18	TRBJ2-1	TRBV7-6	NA	TGTGCTAGCAGCAGCCCCCCCCGAGTTAGCGGATCATACAATGAGCAGTTCTTC	CASSSPPRVSGSYNEQFF
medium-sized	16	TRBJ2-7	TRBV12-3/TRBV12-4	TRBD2	TGTGCCAGCAGCCGCGAAGCGGGAGGCCTCTCCTACGAGCAGTACTTC	CASSREAGGLSYEQYF